The 20 T cell receptor beta chains below come from one sample, sequenced in a study of T cell repertoires in cytomegalovirus infection. TCRdb analysed the reads with MiXCR anew, one entry per CDR3 protein. In the table there are a few hundred thousand distinct CDR3 sequences, about 40% of which are singletons. For these TCRs, the target antigens are not known. Material: cultured PBMCs, obtained from culture after CMV antigen stimulation. These receptors came from a human donor in good health (CMV status not recorded). Some clones in this sample may be carry-over from other donors' samples.

In its sample, this clonotype was seen a few times. V and J are TRBV7-2 and TRBJ2-3; 8 bases agree with TRBD2. Germline assignment: CDR1 SGHTA and CDR2 FQGNSA. With V trimmed by 5 bases and J by 6 bases, 7 bases remained unmatched. The CDR3 sequence is 14 residues long. The CDR3 loop reads CASSTRTSSDTQYF. The DNA for the CDR3 is TGTGCCAGCAGCACCCGGACTAGCTCCGATACGCAGTATTTT.

This clonotype was observed a few times. The rearrangement links TRBV7-2 to TRBJ1-2, with D unresolved. V dropped 5 bases and J dropped 4 bases, with 17 bases sitting between them. The CDR3 runs to 15 residues. In germline, CDR1 is SGHTA, CDR2 FQGNSA. The CDR3 protein is CASSPEKLPGYGYTF. The CDR3 nucleotides are TGTGCCAGCAGCCCGGAGAAGCTTCCTGGCTATGGCTACACCTTC.

This clonotype was picked up many times. The J gene is TRBJ2-5, the V gene TRBV7-2, with a weak D call TRBD2 (7 bases). The CDR3 has 17 amino acids. Germline assignment: CDR1 SGHTA and CDR2 FQGNSA. The germline V and J ends were trimmed by 2 bases and 7 bases, with 23 bases remaining between them. In DNA form, the CDR3 reads TGTGCCAGCAGCTTAAGGGGGGGGTCTAGCCAGGCTGCGACCCAGTACTTC. Its protein product is CASSLRGGSSQAATQYF.

The chain joins TRBV11-2 to TRBJ2-4; TRBD2 matches at 8 bases. The CDR3 contains 16 residues. Germline V gene sequence: CDR1 SGHAT, CDR2 FQNNGV. J was trimmed by 3 bases and V by 2 bases; bases with no gene match: 6. The CDR3 sequence: CASSLKQREYKNIQYF. The CDR3 nucleotides read TGTGCCAGCAGCTTAAAGCAGCGGGAGTACAAAAACATTCAGTACTTC.

V gene TRBV6-5 combines with J gene TRBJ2-3; no firm D call. The CDR3 length is 13 residues. The germline CDR1 and CDR2 sequences are MNHEY and SVGAGI. Trimming stripped 5 bases from V and 4 bases from J, with 10 bases between. CDR3 protein: CASSRSGADTQYF. The CDR3 DNA is TGTGCCAGCAGTCGAAGTGGAGCAGATACGCAGTATTTT.

This clonotype was recorded at least ten times. The chain has TRBV7-6 and TRBJ2-1; TRBD2 might be the D (6 bases). CDR3 length equals 14 residues. Germline V gives CDR1 SGHVS, CDR2 FNYEAQ. The V and J ends lost 3 bases and 3 bases respectively, with 9 bases between them. The chain's CDR3 is CASSLAGNYNEQFF. In DNA form, the CDR3 reads TGTGCCAGCAGCTTGGCGGGGAACTACAATGAGCAGTTCTTC. Looking up the rest from reference TRBV7-6 and TRBJ2-1 gives the full variable domain: GAGVSQSPRYKVTKRGQDVALRCDPISGHVSLYWYRQALGQGPEFLTYFNYEAQQDKSGLPNDRFSAERPEGSISTLTIQRTEQRDSAMYRCASSLAGNYNEQFFGPGTRLTVL.

The chain uses TRBV7-9 and TRBJ2-7, with D unresolved. Germline CDR1 SEHNR, CDR2 FQNEAQ (reference sequence). The CDR3 sequence is 13 residues long. With 5 bases removed from V and 3 bases from J, the gap between germline ends came to 11 bases. The CDR3 nucleotides are TGTGCCAGCAGCCCGCCGTTCGGCTACGAGCAGTACTTC. This encodes CASSPPFGYEQYF.

Only a few counts were recorded for this clonotype. The chain combines TRBV6-2 or TRBV6-3 with TRBJ1-1; tentative D call: TRBD1 (6 bases). CDR3 size: 14 residues. In germline, CDR1 is MNHEY, CDR2 SVGEGT. Trimming stripped 6 bases from V and 0 bases from J, with 11 bases between. The CDR3 loop is CASRGGTMNTEAFF. The CDR3, as DNA: TGTGCCAGCAGAGGGGGAACGATGAACACTGAAGCTTTCTTT.

The rearrangement joins TRBV7-8 to TRBJ1-3; 7 positions agree with TRBD1. V lost 5 bases, J lost 8 bases, and 9 bases stayed unmatched. The CDR3 runs 14 residues. CDR1 and CDR2 from the germline V gene are SGHVS and FQNEAQ. This chain's CDR3 is CASSLRGGRDTIYF. The CDR3 nucleotides read TGTGCCAGCAGCCTCAGGGGGGGACGGGACACCATATATTTT. The variable domain in full, completed from reference TRBV7-8 and TRBJ1-3, reads GAGVSQSPRYKVAKRGQDVALRCDPISGHVSLFWYQQALGQGPEFLTYFQNEAQLDKSGLPSDRFFAERPEGSVSTLKIQRTQQEDSAVYLCASSLRGGRDTIYFGEGSWLTVV.

The chain recombines TRBV7-9 with TRBJ1-2; TRBD1 agrees at 11 bases. The ends lost 9 bases at V and 8 bases at J; junction bases unmatched: 11. The CDR3 length is 14 residues. Germline values: CDR1 SEHNR, CDR2 FQNEAQ (reference sequence). CDR3: CASGPDRGLRGYTF. The CDR3 nucleotides read TGTGCCAGTGGCCCGGACAGGGGGCTTAGAGGCTACACCTTC.

The chain uses TRBV7-2 and TRBJ1-6; D possibly corresponds to TRBD1 (5 bases). Germline CDR1 reads SGHTA; CDR2 reads FQGNSA. This CDR3 region has 15 residues. Deletions cut 0 bases from V and 7 bases from J, with 10 bases between. The CDR3 loop is CASSLAGTQNSPLHF. The CDR3 DNA is TGTGCCAGCAGCTTAGCCGGGACGCAGAATTCACCCCTCCACTTT.

This clonotype was seen repeatedly, ten times or more. The chain employs TRBV7-2 and TRBJ2-3, with 10 positions matching TRBD2. CDR1 SGHTA and CDR2 FQGNSA come from the germline V gene. The CDR3 has 16 residues. The junction had 4 bases not matched to a gene; V was cut back by 3 bases and J by 1 base. The CDR3 spells CASSFLAGGGTDTQYF. The CDR3 DNA sequence: TGTGCCAGCAGCTTCTTAGCGGGGGGAGGCACAGATACGCAGTATTTT.

The V and J genes are TRBV12-3 or TRBV12-4 and TRBJ2-2; D gene uncertain. V shed 2 bases and J shed 7 bases, with 17 bases lying between them. This CDR3 is 16 amino acids long. The CDR3 nucleotides read TGTGCCAGCAGTTTAAAGGCAGCGCCCTATGGCGGGGAGCTGTTTTTT. Encoded protein: CASSLKAAPYGGELFF.

V usage is TRBV6-5 and J usage is TRBJ2-7; D is unresolved. The CDR3 contains 16 residues. Germline values: CDR1 MNHEY, CDR2 SVGAGI. With 5 bases removed from V and 2 bases from J, the gap between germline ends came to 19 bases. The CDR3 sequence: CASSEPKQSWAYEQYF. CDR3 DNA: TGTGCCAGCAGTGAACCGAAGCAATCATGGGCCTACGAGCAGTACTTC.

This chain joins TRBV7-9 and TRBJ2-2; 7 bases line up with TRBD1. Per the germline V gene, CDR1 is SEHNR and CDR2 is FQNEAQ (reference sequence). The CDR3 consists of 23 residues. V gave up 3 bases and J gave up 4 bases; unmatched junction bases: 29. For the CDR3, the DNA is TGTGCCAGCAGCTTTGGGTGGAGCAAAACACGATACTTACAGGGGCCGTCCACCGGGGAGCTGTTTTTT. Its protein product is CASSFGWSKTRYLQGPSTGELFF.

This clonotype was found many times. This chain joins TRBV7-2 and TRBJ2-5; 8 bases match TRBD1. The germline gives CDR1 SGHTA, CDR2 FQGNSA. CDR3 length: 13 residues. V was clipped by 5 bases and J by 5 bases; unmatched bases: 4. In DNA, the CDR3 is TGTGCCAGCAGCCCCCCAGGGGGCGAGACCCAGTACTTC. Its protein is CASSPPGGETQYF.

This chain links TRBV5-1 with TRBJ1-2; TRBD1 matches at 9 bases. Germline V lookup: CDR1 SGHRS, CDR2 YFSETQ. This CDR3 is built from 18 residues. J lost 5 bases, V lost 4 bases, and 18 bases had no gene match. The CDR3 loop is CASSPGQGLTWSIYGYTF. The CDR3 bases are TGCGCCAGCAGCCCGGGACAGGGCCTGACTTGGTCGATTTATGGCTACACCTTC.

This clonotype was recorded a few times. The chain carries TRBV9 and TRBJ2-1; possible D gene TRBD2, 6 bases. Germline lookup yields CDR1 SGDLS and CDR2 YYNGEE. Trimming shortened V by 0 bases and J by 8 bases, and 15 bases separated the two germline ends. The CDR3 totals 15 residues. CDR3 nucleotide sequence: TGTGCCAGCAGCGTAGCTGTGGCAGGCGGGGATGAGCAGTTCTTC. This encodes CASSVAVAGGDEQFF. Drawing the rest from reference TRBV9 and TRBJ2-1, the complete variable domain is DSGVTQTPKHLITATGQRVTLRCSPRSGDLSVYWYQQSLDQGLQFLIQYYNGEERAKGNILERFSAQQFPDLHSELNLSSLELGDSALYFCASSVAVAGGDEQFFGPGTRLTVL.

V usage is TRBV7-2 and J usage is TRBJ2-4; TRBD1 aligns across 7 bases. Germline CDR1 SGHTA, CDR2 FQGNSA. The V segment lost 1 base and the J segment 1 base; nucleotides outside the gene matches: 4. The CDR3 length is 16 residues. DNA for the CDR3: TGTGCCAGCAGCTTAGTACAGGGGTTGGCCAAAAACATTCAGTACTTC. This encodes CASSLVQGLAKNIQYF.

The chain recombines TRBV5-5 with TRBJ1-2, with no clear D. Trimming took off 0 bases at V and 6 bases at J, with 12 bases between the two ends. The CDR3 extends over 14 amino acids. In germline, CDR1 is SGHKS, CDR2 YYEKEE (reference sequence). For the CDR3, the DNA is TGTGCCAGCAGCTTGGATTCGGGATACGATGGCTACACCTTC. This gives the protein CASSLDSGYDGYTF.